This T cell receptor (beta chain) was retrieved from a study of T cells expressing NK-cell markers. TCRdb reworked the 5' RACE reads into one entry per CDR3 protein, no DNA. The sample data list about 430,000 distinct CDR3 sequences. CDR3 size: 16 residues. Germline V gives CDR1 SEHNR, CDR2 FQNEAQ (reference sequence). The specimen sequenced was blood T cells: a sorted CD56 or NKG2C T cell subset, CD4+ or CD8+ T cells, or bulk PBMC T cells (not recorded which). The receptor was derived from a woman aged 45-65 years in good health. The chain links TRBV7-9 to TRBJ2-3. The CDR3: CASSLLLAGVTDTQYF.